The source of this T cell receptor (beta chain) is a study of naive and memory T cell subsets. Study-wide results and caveats: Over 90% of naive TCR sequences appeared only once, unlike memory subsets.

This clonotype was detected many times. The antigen is unknown. An equimolar mix of two oligonucleotides served as the beta constant-region primer for TRBC1 and TRBC2. The ligated cDNA underwent four PCR rounds using SP2 and nested alpha and beta constant-region primers. A 12-nucleotide UMI and the SP2 primer were added to the cDNA 3' end by oligonucleotide ligation. TCRdb re-derived calls from the UMI-ligation and nested PCR reads in MiXCR, one entry per CDR3 protein. Of tens of thousands of distinct CDR3 sequences listed, over 7% are singletons. Cells stained for CD3, CD4, CD8, CD45RA and CD27 were sorted into four subsets. The sample comprised central memory CD8+ T cells from blood. The receptor was derived from a human donor in good health.

Here the CDR3 DNA reads TGTGCCAGCAGTTTGGGACGGGGCGCGGGAGTCTACGAGCAGTACTTC. As protein: CASSLGRGAGVYEQYF. This rearrangement joins TRBV6-5 to TRBJ2-7, with 7 bases identical to TRBD2. There are 16 residues in the CDR3. Germline values: CDR1 MNHEY, CDR2 SVGAGI. V trimming: 4 bases; J trimming: 3 bases; junction bases outside the gene matches: 12.